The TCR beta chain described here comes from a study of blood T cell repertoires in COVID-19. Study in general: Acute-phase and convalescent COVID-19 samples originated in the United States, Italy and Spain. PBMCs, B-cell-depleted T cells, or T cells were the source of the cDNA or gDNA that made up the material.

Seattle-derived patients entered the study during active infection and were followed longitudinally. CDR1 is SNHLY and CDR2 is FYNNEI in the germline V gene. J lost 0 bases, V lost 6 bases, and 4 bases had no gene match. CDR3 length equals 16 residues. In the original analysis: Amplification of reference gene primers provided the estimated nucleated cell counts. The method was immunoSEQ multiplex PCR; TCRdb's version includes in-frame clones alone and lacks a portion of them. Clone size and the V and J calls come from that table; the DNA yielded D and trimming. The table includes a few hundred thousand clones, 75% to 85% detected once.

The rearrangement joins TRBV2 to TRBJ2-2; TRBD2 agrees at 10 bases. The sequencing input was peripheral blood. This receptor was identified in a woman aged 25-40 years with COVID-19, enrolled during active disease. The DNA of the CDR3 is TGTGCCAGCAGGACGGGACTAGCGCCGAACACCGGGGAGCTGTTTTTT. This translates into CASRTGLAPNTGELFF. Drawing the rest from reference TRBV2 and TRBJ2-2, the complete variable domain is EPEVTQTPSHQVTQMGQEVILRCVPISNHLYFYWYRQILGQKVEFLVSFYNNEISEKSEIFDDQFSVERPDGSNFTLKIRSTKLEDSAMYFCASRTGLAPNTGELFFGEGSRLTVL.